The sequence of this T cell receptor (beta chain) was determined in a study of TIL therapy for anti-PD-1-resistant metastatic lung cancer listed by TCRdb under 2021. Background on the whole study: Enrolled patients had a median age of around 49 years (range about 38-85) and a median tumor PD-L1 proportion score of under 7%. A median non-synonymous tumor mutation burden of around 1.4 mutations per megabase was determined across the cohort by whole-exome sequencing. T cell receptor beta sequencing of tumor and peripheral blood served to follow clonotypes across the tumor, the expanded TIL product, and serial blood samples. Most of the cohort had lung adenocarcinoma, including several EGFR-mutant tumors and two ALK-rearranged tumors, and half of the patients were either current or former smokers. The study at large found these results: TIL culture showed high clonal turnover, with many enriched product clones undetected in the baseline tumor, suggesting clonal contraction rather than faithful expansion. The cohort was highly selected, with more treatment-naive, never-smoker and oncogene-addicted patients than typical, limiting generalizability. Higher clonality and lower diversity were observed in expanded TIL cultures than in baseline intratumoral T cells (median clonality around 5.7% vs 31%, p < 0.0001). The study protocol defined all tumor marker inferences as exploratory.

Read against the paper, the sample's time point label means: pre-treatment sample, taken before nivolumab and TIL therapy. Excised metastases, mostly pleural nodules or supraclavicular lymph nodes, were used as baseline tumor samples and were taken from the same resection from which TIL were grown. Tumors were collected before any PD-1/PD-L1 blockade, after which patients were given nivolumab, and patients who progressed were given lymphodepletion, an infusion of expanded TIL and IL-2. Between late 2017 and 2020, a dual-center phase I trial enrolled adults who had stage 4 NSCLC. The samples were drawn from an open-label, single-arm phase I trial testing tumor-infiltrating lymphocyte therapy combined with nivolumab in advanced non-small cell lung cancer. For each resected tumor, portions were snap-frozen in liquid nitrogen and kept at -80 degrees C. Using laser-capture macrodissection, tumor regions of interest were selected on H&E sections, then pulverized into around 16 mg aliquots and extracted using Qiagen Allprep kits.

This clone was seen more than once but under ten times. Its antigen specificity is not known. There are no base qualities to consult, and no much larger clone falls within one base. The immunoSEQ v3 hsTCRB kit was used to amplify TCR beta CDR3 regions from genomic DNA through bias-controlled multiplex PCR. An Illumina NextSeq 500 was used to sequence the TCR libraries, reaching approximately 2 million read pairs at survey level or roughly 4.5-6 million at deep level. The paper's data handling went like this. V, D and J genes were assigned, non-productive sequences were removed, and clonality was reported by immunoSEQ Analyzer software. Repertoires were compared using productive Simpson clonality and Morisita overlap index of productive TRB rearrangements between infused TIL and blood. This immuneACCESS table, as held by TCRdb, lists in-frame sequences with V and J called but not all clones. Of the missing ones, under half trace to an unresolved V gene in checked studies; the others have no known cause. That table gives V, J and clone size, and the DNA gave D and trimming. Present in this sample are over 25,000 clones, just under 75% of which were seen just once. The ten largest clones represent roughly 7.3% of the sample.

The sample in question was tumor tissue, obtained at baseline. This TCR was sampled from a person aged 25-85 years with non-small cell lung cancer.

The CDR3 region reads CASSEAEPGRLSSYNSPLHF. DNA sequence: TGCGCCAGCAGTGAGGCCGAACCGGGACGGCTCAGCTCCTATAATTCACCCCTCCACTTT. The chain is assembled from TRBV10-1 and TRBJ1-6, and perhaps TRBD1 as D gene, on 5 matching bases. The CDR3 runs 20 residues from the cysteine to the phenylalanine. Only the CDR3 DNA stays, 60 bases, in frame from base 1. The CDR1 and CDR2 encoded by the germline V gene (reference sequence) are WNHNN and SYGVQD. Between the V and J ends, shortened by 2 bases and 0 bases respectively, the junction contains 20 bases.